The rows below give T cell receptor beta chains drawn from one sample of a study of blood T cell repertoires in COVID-19. Method: immunoSEQ multiplex PCR; TCRdb's copy keeps in-frame clones and lacks some. The sample carries tens of thousands of clones, 80% to 90% recorded once. The sequencing input was peripheral blood. Receptors were obtained from an older woman with COVID-19, enrolled during active disease. Both conserved end residues are part of each CDR3. Fields, in order: clone size, V gene, CDR3 protein. Size tells how often a clone was seen (once, few, many) or the class of an expanded clone, and some rows leave it out.

. TRBV27 CASSLDRGENQPQHF
once TRBV27 CASSDVQAVAKNIQYF
once TRBV24-1 CATSDGRGVGTQYF
. TRBV30 CAWSVLGRATNSPLHF
. TRBV12-3/TRBV12-4 CASSFRRSYEQYF
. TRBV29-1 CSVRPTPGETQYF
. TRBV30 CAWSLQGAYRNTEAFF
. TRBV5-1 CASSTGTVQETQYF
. TRBV6-5 CASSNGGYGYTF
. TRBV30 CAWRSAGGHSPLHF
. TRBV18 CASSQGQGNTEAFF